The rows below give T cell receptor beta chains drawn from one sample of a study of patients and donors after allogeneic stem cell transplantation. TCRdb reanalysed the RT-PCR reads using MiXCR and keeps one entry per CDR3 protein. The sample lists about 960,000 distinct CDR3 sequences; approximately 18% were seen once. The sample was blood, either unsorted or a sorted T cell fraction (not recorded which). The receptors were gathered from a human donor who was either an allogeneic HSCT recipient or a stem cell or donor lymphocyte infusion donor (not recorded which). It is not recorded whose cells these are; they may come from a transplant donor. Both conserved end residues are part of each CDR3. D genes are given only for firm matches. Only part of the rows carry a size: once, few, many, or a class if the clone is expanded.

v_call	clone_size	cdr3_length	j_call	d_call	cdr3_aa	cdr3_nt
TRBV27	.	15	TRBJ2-7	.	CASRSLDLSSYEQYF	TGTGCCAGCCGCTCCCTTGATCTTAGCTCCTACGAGCAGTACTTC
TRBV10-2	.	16	TRBJ1-5	.	CASSDGAASSNQPQHF	TGCGCCAGCAGTGATGGTGCCGCTTCTAGCAATCAGCCCCAGCATTTT
TRBV6-1	.	17	TRBJ2-4	TRBD1	CASSTLGTGGLKNIQYF	TGTGCCAGCTCAACCCTCGGGACAGGGGGCCTCAAAAACATTCAGTACTTC
TRBV3-1	.	12	TRBJ1-4	.	CASSPLGKKLFF	TGTGCCAGCAGCCCTTTAGGGAAAAAACTGTTTTTT
TRBV27	.	14	TRBJ2-1	TRBD2	CASSPRDYNNEQFF	TGTGCCAGCAGTCCCCGGGACTACAACAATGAGCAGTTCTTC
TRBV27	few	14	TRBJ1-5	TRBD1	CASAFGTGNQPQHF	TGTGCCAGCGCCTTCGGGACAGGCAATCAGCCCCAGCATTTT
TRBV5-1	.	15	TRBJ2-5	TRBD1	CASSSSGTGVETQYF	TGCGCCAGCAGCTCTTCCGGGACAGGGGTAGAGACCCAGTACTTC
TRBV20-1	.	13	TRBJ2-7	TRBD1	CSAKGQQDYEQYF	TGCAGTGCCAAGGGACAGCAAGACTACGAGCAGTACTTC
TRBV7-9	few	16	TRBJ2-5	TRBD1	CASRTNPGQKQETQYF	TGTGCCAGCAGAACAAACCCGGGACAGAAACAAGAGACCCAGTACTTC
TRBV5-1	.	16	TRBJ2-7	.	CASSPGGGQGTYEQYF	TGCGCCAGCAGCCCCGGTGGGGGGCAGGGTACCTACGAGCAGTACTTC
TRBV12-3/TRBV12-4	.	13	TRBJ2-1	TRBD2	CASSATSGGEQFF	TGTGCCAGCAGTGCCACCTCGGGGGGTGAGCAGTTCTTC
TRBV12-3/TRBV12-4	many	13	TRBJ1-1	.	CASSPGTTTEAFF	TGTGCCAGCAGTCCCGGGACAACCACTGAAGCTTTCTTT
TRBV20-1	few	11	TRBJ2-7	.	CSARVTYEQYF	TGCAGTGCTAGAGTCACCTACGAGCAGTACTTC
TRBV20-1	many	15	TRBJ2-5	TRBD2	CSATSGGAVTETQYF	TGCAGTGCTACTAGCGGGGGGGCCGTCACCGAGACCCAGTACTTC
TRBV12-5	few	14	TRBJ2-1	TRBD1	CASGETGGNHEQFF	TGTGCTAGTGGAGAGACAGGGGGCAACCATGAGCAGTTCTTC
TRBV7-9	.	15	TRBJ2-7	.	CASSPQDRIGYEQYF	TGTGCCAGCAGCCCCCAAGACAGGATCGGCTACGAGCAGTACTTC
TRBV11-2	.	14	TRBJ1-1	TRBD1	CASSSLGGQPRAFF	TGTGCCAGCAGCTCTCTAGGGGGACAGCCCCGAGCTTTCTTT
TRBV20-1	many	14	TRBJ2-5	.	CSAQGEQLQETQYF	TGCAGTGCTCAAGGAGAGCAGCTTCAAGAGACCCAGTACTTC
TRBV28	.	8	TRBJ2-7	.	CAAGKEYF	TGTGCCGCCGGGAAGGAGTACTTC
TRBV12-3/TRBV12-4	.	15	TRBJ2-3	.	CASSRGGFGTDTQYF	TGTGCCAGCAGTAGAGGGGGTTTCGGCACAGATACGCAGTATTTT
TRBV29-1	few	15	TRBJ2-1	.	CSAGMASGFLNEQFF	TGCAGCGCCGGCATGGCGAGCGGGTTTCTCAATGAGCAGTTCTTC
TRBV19	.	14	TRBJ1-1	.	CASSTLTANTEAFF	TGTGCCAGTAGTACCCTGACAGCGAACACTGAAGCTTTCTTT
TRBV7-2	few	16	TRBJ2-3	TRBD2	CASSSGGPLSSDTQYF	TGTGCCAGCAGTAGCGGGGGACCACTGAGTTCAGATACGCAGTATTTT
TRBV12-3/TRBV12-4	.	16	TRBJ1-3	.	CASSFAELQSGNTIYF	TGTGCCAGCAGTTTCGCTGAGCTACAGTCAGGAAACACCATATATTTT
TRBV4-3	many	15	TRBJ2-3	.	CASTKLAGSTDTQYF	TGCGCCAGCACCAAGCTTGCGGGCAGCACAGATACGCAGTATTTT
TRBV7-6	.	16	TRBJ1-3	TRBD1	CASSGQGAQGGNTIYF	TGTGCCAGCAGCGGACAGGGGGCGCAGGGTGGAAACACCATATATTTT
TRBV6-1	.	17	TRBJ2-3	TRBD2	CASSRRLAGEVTDTQYF	TGTGCCAGCAGTCGGCGACTAGCGGGGGAAGTGACAGATACGCAGTATTTT
TRBV10-3	many	13	TRBJ1-1	.	CAIQEAPWTEAFF	TGTGCCATACAAGAGGCCCCCTGGACTGAAGCTTTCTTT
TRBV4-1	.	19	TRBJ1-1	.	CASSHAEAGRGLMNTEAFF	TGCGCCAGCAGCCATGCTGAAGCAGGGCGGGGATTAATGAACACTGAAGCTTTCTTT
TRBV20-1	few	15	TRBJ1-5	.	CSARDGRGEVQPQHF	TGCAGTGCTAGAGATGGGAGGGGAGAGGTTCAGCCCCAGCATTTT
TRBV12-3/TRBV12-4	few	15	TRBJ2-5	.	CASSPNTGSQETQYF	TGTGCCAGCAGTCCTAATACAGGGTCCCAAGAGACCCAGTACTTC
TRBV5-1	.	12	TRBJ2-7	.	CASSEAFYEQYF	TGCGCCAGCAGCGAAGCCTTCTACGAGCAGTACTTC
TRBV7-8	.	15	TRBJ1-2	.	CASSPPGGAVYGYTF	TGTGCCAGCAGCCCCCCCGGGGGGGCAGTCTATGGCTACACCTTC
TRBV5-5	.	14	TRBJ1-3	.	CASSPVGGEIAIYF	TGTGCCAGCAGCCCGGTGGGAGGTGAGATCGCCATATATTTT
TRBV15	.	14	TRBJ2-7	.	CATSRDVGLYEQYF	TGTGCCACCAGCAGAGATGTGGGCCTCTACGAGCAGTACTTC
TRBV20-1	.	14	TRBJ2-3	TRBD1	CSARGEGARDTQYF	TGCAGTGCTAGAGGAGAGGGGGCGCGAGATACGCAGTATTTT
TRBV12-3/TRBV12-4	.	16	TRBJ2-7	TRBD2	CASSWGVAGSGDEQYF	TGTGCCAGCAGTTGGGGAGTAGCGGGGTCAGGGGACGAGCAGTACTTC
TRBV20-1	.	15	TRBJ2-1	TRBD2	CSAKSSGSRYNEQFF	TGCAGTGCTAAATCTAGCGGGAGTCGTTACAATGAGCAGTTCTTC
TRBV5-6	.	16	TRBJ2-5	TRBD1	CASRRGQAPVQETQYF	TGTGCCAGCAGACGAGGACAGGCCCCGGTGCAAGAGACCCAGTACTTC
TRBV24-1	few	12	TRBJ1-1	.	CATSEVKLGTFF	TGTGCCACCAGTGAGGTCAAACTGGGAACTTTCTTT
TRBV5-5	few	17	TRBJ2-7	TRBD2	CASSLRIAGARSGEQYF	TGTGCCAGCAGCCTCCGTATAGCGGGAGCGAGATCCGGGGAGCAGTACTTC
TRBV14	.	16	TRBJ2-7	TRBD2	CASSQFKPGGPGEQYF	TGTGCCAGCAGCCAATTTAAACCGGGAGGGCCAGGGGAGCAGTACTTC
TRBV5-1	.	18	TRBJ2-2	TRBD2	CASSLGLAGSRNTGELFF	TGCGCCAGCAGCTTGGGGCTAGCGGGATCCCGAAACACCGGGGAGCTGTTTTTT
TRBV6-1	few	13	TRBJ2-5	.	CASSRQEQETQYF	TGTGCCAGCAGTCGCCAGGAACAAGAGACCCAGTACTTC
TRBV12-3/TRBV12-4	few	13	TRBJ2-2	.	CASSFPTTGELFF	TGTGCCAGCAGTTTCCCGACTACCGGGGAGCTGTTTTTT
TRBV30	.	12	TRBJ2-7	.	CAWSEGIHEQYF	TGTGCCTGGAGTGAGGGGATTCACGAGCAGTACTTC
TRBV27	.	18	TRBJ2-2	.	CASSLSVPGTPNTGELFF	TGTGCCAGCAGTTTATCCGTTCCCGGGACACCGAACACCGGGGAGCTGTTTTTT
TRBV12-3/TRBV12-4	few	12	TRBJ2-1	.	CASSPYHNEQFF	TGTGCCAGCAGTCCCTACCACAATGAGCAGTTCTTC
TRBV29-1	many	12	TRBJ2-7	.	CSVTPDSYEQYF	TGCAGCGTGACTCCAGATTCCTACGAGCAGTACTTC
TRBV7-9	.	17	TRBJ2-5	TRBD2	CASSPLGLADLRETQYF	TGTGCCAGCAGCCCCCTCGGACTAGCGGATCTTAGAGAGACCCAGTACTTC
TRBV4-3	.	15	TRBJ1-1	TRBD1	CASSQESAGQGKAFF	TGCGCCAGCAGCCAAGAGTCCGCAGGACAGGGAAAAGCTTTCTTT
TRBV2	few	11	TRBJ2-3	.	CASSWGNTQYF	TGTGCCTCAAGCTGGGGTAATACGCAGTATTTT
TRBV6-2/TRBV6-3	few	15	TRBJ1-5	.	CATFPAAYSNQPQHF	TGTGCCACTTTCCCGGCCGCTTATAGCAATCAGCCCCAGCATTTT